The 15 T cell receptor beta chains below all came from one sample that was sequenced in a study of blood T cells in healthy people across ages (dated by TCRdb to about 2015). Libraries came from 5' RACE. A second PCR of about 6 to 12 cycles was run with a J-beta primer mix and a sample-barcoded 5' primer. TCRdb redid the processing of the public reads, applying fastp at Q25 and MiXCR, and retained in-frame beta chains. Every distinct CDR3 protein forms one entry, paired with its most common genes and DNA. The sample yields 1.5 million to 2 million distinct CDR3 sequences; roughly 43% were counted once. Roughly 24% of the sample rests with the top ten. The source material was blood. All receptors come from a human donor in good health.

The V gene is TRBV7-2, the J gene TRBJ1-1; a possible D gene is TRBD1 (5 bases). Looked up from germline, CDR1 is SGHTA and CDR2 is FQGNSA. This CDR3 comprises 17 residues. V dropped 5 bases and J dropped 2 bases, with 21 bases sitting between them. In DNA form, the CDR3 reads TGTGCCAGCAGCCATCGACAGACTTCCATTATTAACACTGAAGCTTTCTTT. Translated, it gives CASSHRQTSIINTEAFF.

This clonotype was seen a few times. The V call is TRBV9, the J call TRBJ2-7; D is unresolved. Germline CDR1 reads SGDLS; CDR2 reads YYNGEE. Trimming pared 0 bases from V and 5 bases from J, leaving 15 bases between. This CDR3 is 15 amino acids long. Here the CDR3 DNA reads TGTGCCAGCAGCGTAGATCAATGGGTTTCCGACGAGCAGTACTTC. Its translation is CASSVDQWVSDEQYF.

This sequence joins TRBV12-3 or TRBV12-4 and TRBJ2-5; 15 bases are shared with TRBD2. The CDR3 sequence is 17 residues long. With 6 bases clipped from V and 4 bases from J, the junction kept 9 bases outside the gene matches. The CDR3 coding sequence is TGTGCCAGCAGCCCTGGACTAGCGGGGGGGATAGGAGAGACCCAGTACTTC. Protein product: CASSPGLAGGIGETQYF.

This clonotype was seen once. This chain uses TRBV25-1 with TRBJ2-1; 10 positions agree with TRBD2. The CDR3 has 17 amino acids. Germline V gene sequence: CDR1 MGHDK, CDR2 SYGVNS. The junction had 10 bases not matched to a gene; V was cut back by 4 bases and J by 4 bases. CDR3 nucleotides: TGTGCCAGCAGTGGTCAGCGGGGGGGTTTAGTTTACAATGAGCAGTTCTTC. Translating it yields CASSGQRGGLVYNEQFF.

The CDR3 DNA is TGCGCCAGCAGCCAAATCTACAGCAGCACAGATACGCAGTATTTT. As protein: CASSQIYSSTDTQYF. The chain uses TRBV4-3 and TRBJ2-3; no firm D call. V was cut by 2 bases and J by 0 bases, with 9 bases left in between. There are 15 residues in the CDR3. The V gene's germline CDR1 is LGHNA and CDR2 YSLEER.

This clonotype appeared a few times. V and J are TRBV29-1 and TRBJ2-1, with no clear D. V was trimmed by 0 bases and J by 1 base, leaving 4 bases between them. The CDR3 has 13 amino acids. In germline, CDR1 is SQVTM, CDR2 ANQGSEA. CDR3 sequence reads: CSVEELSYNEQFF. In DNA form, the CDR3 reads TGCAGCGTTGAAGAATTATCCTACAATGAGCAGTTCTTC.

In its sample, this clonotype was seen a few times. The CDR3: CASSGDRISSYEQYF. DNA of the CDR3: TGTGCCAGCAGCGGAGACAGGATCTCTTCCTACGAGCAGTACTTC. The chain combines TRBV7-2 with TRBJ2-5; D possibly corresponds to TRBD1 (6 bases). The DNA end lines up better with TRBJ2-7; the J call may be wrong. Germline CDR1 is SGHTA and CDR2 is FQGNSA. The CDR3 has 15 amino acids.

The chain joins TRBV7-2 to TRBJ1-5; perhaps TRBD1 as D (5 bases). The length of the CDR3 is 15 residues. Germline V lookup: CDR1 SGHTA, CDR2 FQGNSA. With 1 base removed from V and 3 bases from J, the gap between germline ends came to 10 bases. The CDR3 DNA follows: TGTGCCAGCAGCTTAGAGGGGATCATCAATCAGCCCCAGCATTTT. It specifies CASSLEGIINQPQHF.

With respect to this clonotype: Germline is not matched at one junction end, which may reflect a read error. V is TRBV11-2 and J is TRBJ2-3, with 9 bases identical to TRBD2. The CDR3 runs to 15 residues. Germline V gene sequence: CDR1 SGHAT, CDR2 FQNNGV. The CDR3 is CASGLVGGGADTQYF. For the CDR3, the DNA is TGTGCCAGCGGCTTAGTAGGCGGGGGGGCAGATACGCAGTATTTT.

This clonotype occurred a few times. The rearrangement joins TRBV12-5 to TRBJ1-1, with 10 bases lining up with TRBD1. Per germline, CDR1 LGHNT and CDR2 FRNRAP. The CDR3 runs 15 residues. V lost 6 bases to trimming and J lost 1 base; unmatched junction nucleotides: 5. CDR3 protein: CASGPGTGANTEAFF. CDR3 coding DNA: TGTGCTAGTGGCCCTGGGACAGGGGCGAACACTGAAGCTTTCTTT.

V and J are TRBV5-1 and TRBJ2-4; TRBD1 or TRBD2 may be the D gene (5 bases each). The CDR3 consists of 16 residues. Deletions cut 0 bases from V and 1 base from J, with 11 bases between. Germline CDR1 is SGHRS and CDR2 is YFSETQ. CDR3 coding DNA: TGCGCCAGCAGCTTGGCCAGGGAGACGGCCAAAAACATTCAGTACTTC. Encoded protein: CASSLARETAKNIQYF.

The chain combines TRBV10-3 with TRBJ2-1; D is perhaps TRBD2 (6 bases). The V gene lost 4 bases and the J gene lost 2 bases, with 15 bases spanning the gap. The germline gives CDR1 ENHRY, CDR2 SYGVKD. The CDR3 runs 16 residues. CDR3 loop: CAISGRQGGTYNEQFF. Here the CDR3 DNA reads TGTGCCATCAGTGGAAGGCAGGGAGGCACCTACAATGAGCAGTTCTTC.

This clonotype occurred a few times. CDR3 sequence reads: CASSLMFRGPYNEQFF. CDR3 DNA sequence: TGTGCCAGCAGCTTAATGTTCAGGGGCCCCTACAATGAGCAGTTCTTC. The chain is built from TRBV7-9 and TRBJ2-1, with a tentative D call TRBD1 (6 bases). Deletions cut 2 bases from V and 2 bases from J, with 13 bases between. From germline, CDR1 is SEHNR and CDR2 FQNEAQ (reference sequence). The CDR3 contains 16 residues.

This chain joins TRBV5-5 and TRBJ2-5; 10 nucleotides match TRBD2. The germline gives CDR1 SGHKS, CDR2 YYEKEE (reference sequence). The CDR3 spans 18 residues. The V and J ends lost 7 bases and 0 bases, in that order; junction bases with no gene match: 15. CDR3 bases: TGTGCCAGCGGCCGCCGCGTACTAGCGGGGCTGTACCAAGAGACCCAGTACTTC. Encoded protein: CASGRRVLAGLYQETQYF.

About this clonotype itself: At one boundary the junction diverges from the germline segment, which might be a read error. The rearrangement joins TRBV2 to TRBJ1-2; no clear D gene. The CDR3 totals 15 residues. The germline V gene encodes CDR1 SNHLY and CDR2 FYNNEI. CDR3 in amino acids: CAGSPGSPANYGYTF. CDR3 nucleotides: TGTGCCGGCAGTCCGGGCAGCCCCGCTAACTATGGCTACACCTTC.